This TCR beta chain was sequenced for a study of T cell changes during pregnancy in multiple sclerosis. The CDR3 runs to 16 residues. Clones were read by immunoSEQ multiplex PCR, and TCRdb kept only the in-frame ones, dropping some. The profile shows over 60,000 clones, roughly 90% of them singletons. The gene calls are TRBV21-1 and TRBJ1-1; the D segment call TRBD1 is taken from the table without a DNA check. TRBV21-1 is labeled a pseudogene. The specimen comprised CD4+ T cells from peripheral blood mononuclear cells, sampled in the third trimester of pregnancy. This clonotype originated in a female donor in good health, enrolled as a control in a pregnancy study. The CDR3: CASSKAYGQGYTEAFF. Here the CDR3 DNA reads TGTGCCAGCAGCAAAGCATATGGGCAGGGGTACACTGAAGCTTTCTTT.